These T cell receptor beta chains were read from a single sample in a study of post-analysis software for immune sequencing data. Each CDR3 protein gets one entry after TCRdb re-called the PCR reads with MiXCR. The sample shows about 620,000 distinct CDR3 sequences, 44% of them seen only once. Sequencing was carried out using blood. Receptors were obtained from a girl aged 10-17 years with multiple sclerosis. Each CDR3 is given with its conserved first and last residue. Fields, in order: J gene, V gene, CDR3 protein.

J: TRBJ2-1; V: TRBV7-9; CDR3: CASSFLSDNEQFF
J: TRBJ1-2; V: TRBV12-3/TRBV12-4; CDR3: CASSWGFTGSGYTF
J: TRBJ2-7; V: TRBV29-1; CDR3: CSVSKGTGPLEQYF
J: TRBJ1-2; V: TRBV12-3/TRBV12-4; CDR3: CASSSYREDGYTF
J: TRBJ1-1; V: TRBV24-1; CDR3: CATRETRGGTEAFF
J: TRBJ1-6; V: TRBV4-2; CDR3: CASSSPLRGPSNYHSPLHF
J: TRBJ1-6; V: TRBV18; CDR3: CASSPPGHNSPLHF
J: TRBJ1-5; V: TRBV5-1; CDR3: CASSLAGGSDQPQHF
J: TRBJ2-7; V: TRBV10-3; CDR3: CAISESSGATEQYF
J: TRBJ2-7; V: TRBV28; CDR3: CASRMTGTYEQYF
J: TRBJ2-3; V: TRBV15; CDR3: CATSRDDRSTDTQYF
J: TRBJ2-7; V: TRBV9; CDR3: CASSSSFTSYEQYF
J: TRBJ2-7; V: TRBV12-3/TRBV12-4; CDR3: CASSLSSEQYF
J: TRBJ2-5; V: TRBV12-3/TRBV12-4; CDR3: CASRPRGQETQYF
J: TRBJ2-1; V: TRBV15; CDR3: CATSSGRGSGKSNEQFF
J: TRBJ2-3; V: TRBV5-1; CDR3: CASSLGRGGSSTDTQYF
J: TRBJ1-5; V: TRBV30; CDR3: CAWSFGRDQPQHF
J: TRBJ2-1; V: TRBV12-3/TRBV12-4; CDR3: CASSYRRSPAPSYNEQFF
J: TRBJ2-7; V: TRBV4-2; CDR3: CASSHTKGAYEQYF
J: TRBJ2-1; V: TRBV7-6; CDR3: CASSSVGSYNEQFF
J: TRBJ1-5; V: TRBV12-5; CDR3: CASGLTHQPQHF
J: TRBJ2-7; V: TRBV3-1; CDR3: CASSLGLAGPSSYEQYF
J: TRBJ1-1; V: TRBV30; CDR3: CAWNRGGTEAFF
J: TRBJ2-7; V: TRBV7-3; CDR3: CASSPAVSSYEQYF
J: TRBJ1-1; V: TRBV29-1; CDR3: CSVEIGTEAFF
J: TRBJ1-1; V: TRBV4-1; CDR3: CASSQGGSGTFF
J: TRBJ2-5; V: TRBV7-9; CDR3: CASSRQGAREQYF
J: TRBJ2-1; V: TRBV20-1; CDR3: CSASGRAVSYNEQFF
J: TRBJ2-1; V: TRBV7-6; CDR3: CASSLGSSGFSSYNEQFF
J: TRBJ1-2; V: TRBV12-3/TRBV12-4; CDR3: CASSNGPDGVYGYTF
J: TRBJ2-7; V: TRBV7-9; CDR3: CASSPLRVAGVYEQYF
J: TRBJ2-7; V: TRBV6-6; CDR3: CASSYSEDEQYF
J: TRBJ2-5; V: TRBV20-1; CDR3: CSARVTETQYF
J: TRBJ2-3; V: TRBV13; CDR3: CASSPPAALGSTDTQYF
J: TRBJ1-2; V: TRBV20-1; CDR3: CSARDTGNYGYTF
J: TRBJ1-4; V: TRBV7-9; CDR3: CASSLGDRRATNEKLFF
J: TRBJ2-4; V: TRBV10-3; CDR3: CAISEERLVVDKNIQYF
J: NA; V: TRBV12-3/TRBV12-4; CDR3: CASSLNVRHEQYF
J: TRBJ2-1; V: TRBV24-1; CDR3: CATSDFSGRASYNEQFF
J: TRBJ1-2; V: TRBV13; CDR3: CASRLGELGYTF
J: TRBJ1-1; V: TRBV12-3/TRBV12-4; CDR3: CASSFSTGDFEAFF
J: TRBJ2-7; V: TRBV10-3; CDR3: CAISESPRRAGGNEQYF
J: TRBJ2-5; V: TRBV5-5; CDR3: CASSSGLAGTETQYF
J: TRBJ2-1; V: TRBV4-1; CDR3: CASSQLLAGGYSYNEQFF
J: TRBJ2-3; V: TRBV5-1; CDR3: CASSSGSSLYTDTQYF
J: TRBJ2-7; V: TRBV10-3; CDR3: CAISEGQGLADEQYF
J: TRBJ2-7; V: TRBV12-3/TRBV12-4; CDR3: CASSSSGRYEQYF
J: TRBJ2-1; V: TRBV3-1; CDR3: CASSQDIRGNRYNEQFF
J: TRBJ2-7; V: TRBV12-3/TRBV12-4; CDR3: CASSSNTLPAYEQYF
J: TRBJ2-5; V: TRBV2; CDR3: CASRRTGLQETQYF
J: TRBJ2-1; V: TRBV12-3/TRBV12-4; CDR3: CASTSGTYYNEQFF
J: TRBJ2-4; V: TRBV6-1; CDR3: CASYHPSSVVQYF